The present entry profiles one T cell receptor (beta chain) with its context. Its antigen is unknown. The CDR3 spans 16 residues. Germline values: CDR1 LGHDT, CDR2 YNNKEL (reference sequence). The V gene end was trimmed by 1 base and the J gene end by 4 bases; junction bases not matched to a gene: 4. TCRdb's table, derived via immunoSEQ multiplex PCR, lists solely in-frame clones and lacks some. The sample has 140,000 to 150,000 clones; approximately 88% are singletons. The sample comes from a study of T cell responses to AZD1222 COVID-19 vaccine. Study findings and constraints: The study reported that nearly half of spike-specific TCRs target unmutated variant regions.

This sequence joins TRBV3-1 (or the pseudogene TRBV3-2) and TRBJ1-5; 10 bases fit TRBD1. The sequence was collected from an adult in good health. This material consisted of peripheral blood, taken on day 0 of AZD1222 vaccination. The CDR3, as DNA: TGTGCCAGCAGCCAAGCCGGGACAGGGGTGAATCAGCCCCAGCATTTT. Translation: CASSQAGTGVNQPQHF.